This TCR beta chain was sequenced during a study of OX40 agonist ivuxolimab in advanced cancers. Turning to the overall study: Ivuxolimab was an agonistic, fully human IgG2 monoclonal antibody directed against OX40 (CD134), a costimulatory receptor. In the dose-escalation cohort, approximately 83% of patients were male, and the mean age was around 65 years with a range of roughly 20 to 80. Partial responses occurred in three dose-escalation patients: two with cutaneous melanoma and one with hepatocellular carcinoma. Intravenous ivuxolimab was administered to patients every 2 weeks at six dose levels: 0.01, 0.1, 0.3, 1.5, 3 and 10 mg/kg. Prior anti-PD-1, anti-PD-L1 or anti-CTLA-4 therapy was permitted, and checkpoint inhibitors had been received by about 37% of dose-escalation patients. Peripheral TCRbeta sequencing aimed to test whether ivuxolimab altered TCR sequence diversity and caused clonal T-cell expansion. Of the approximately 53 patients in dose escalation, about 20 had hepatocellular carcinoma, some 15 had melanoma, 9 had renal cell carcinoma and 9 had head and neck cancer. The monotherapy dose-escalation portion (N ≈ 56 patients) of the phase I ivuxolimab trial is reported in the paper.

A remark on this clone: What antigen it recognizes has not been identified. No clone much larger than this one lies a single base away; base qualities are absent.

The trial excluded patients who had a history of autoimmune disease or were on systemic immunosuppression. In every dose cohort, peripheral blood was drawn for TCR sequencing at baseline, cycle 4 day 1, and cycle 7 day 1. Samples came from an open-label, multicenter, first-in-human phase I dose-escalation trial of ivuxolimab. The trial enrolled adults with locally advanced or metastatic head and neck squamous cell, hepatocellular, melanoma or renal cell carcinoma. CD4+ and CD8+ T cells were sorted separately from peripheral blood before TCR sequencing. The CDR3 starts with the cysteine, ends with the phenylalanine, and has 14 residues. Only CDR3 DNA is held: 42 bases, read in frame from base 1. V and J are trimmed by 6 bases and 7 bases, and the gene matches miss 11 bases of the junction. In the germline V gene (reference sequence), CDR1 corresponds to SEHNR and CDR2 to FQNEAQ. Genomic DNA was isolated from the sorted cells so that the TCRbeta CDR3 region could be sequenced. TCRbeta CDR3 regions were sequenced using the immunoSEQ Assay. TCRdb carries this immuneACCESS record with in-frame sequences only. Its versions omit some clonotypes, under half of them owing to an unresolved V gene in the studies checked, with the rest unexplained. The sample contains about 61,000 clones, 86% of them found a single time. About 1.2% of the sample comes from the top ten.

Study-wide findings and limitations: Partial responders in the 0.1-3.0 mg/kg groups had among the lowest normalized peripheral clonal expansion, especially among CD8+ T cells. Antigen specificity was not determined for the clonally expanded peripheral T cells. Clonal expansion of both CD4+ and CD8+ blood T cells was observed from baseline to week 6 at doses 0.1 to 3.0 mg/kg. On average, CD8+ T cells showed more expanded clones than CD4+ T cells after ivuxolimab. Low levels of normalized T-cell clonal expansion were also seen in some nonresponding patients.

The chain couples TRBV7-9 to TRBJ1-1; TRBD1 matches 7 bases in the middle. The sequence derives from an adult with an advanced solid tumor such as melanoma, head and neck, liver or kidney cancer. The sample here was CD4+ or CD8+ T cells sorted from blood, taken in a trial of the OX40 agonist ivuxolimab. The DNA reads TGTGCCAGCAGTGCAAGACAGGGAGAAAATGAAGCTTTCTTT. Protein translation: CASSARQGENEAFF. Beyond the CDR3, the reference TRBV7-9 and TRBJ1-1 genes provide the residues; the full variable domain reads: DTGVSQNPRHKITKRGQNVTFRCDPISEHNRLYWYRQTLGQGPEFLTYFQNEAQLEKSRLLSDRFSAERPKGSFSTLEIQRTEQGDSAMYLCASSARQGENEAFFGQGTRLTVV.